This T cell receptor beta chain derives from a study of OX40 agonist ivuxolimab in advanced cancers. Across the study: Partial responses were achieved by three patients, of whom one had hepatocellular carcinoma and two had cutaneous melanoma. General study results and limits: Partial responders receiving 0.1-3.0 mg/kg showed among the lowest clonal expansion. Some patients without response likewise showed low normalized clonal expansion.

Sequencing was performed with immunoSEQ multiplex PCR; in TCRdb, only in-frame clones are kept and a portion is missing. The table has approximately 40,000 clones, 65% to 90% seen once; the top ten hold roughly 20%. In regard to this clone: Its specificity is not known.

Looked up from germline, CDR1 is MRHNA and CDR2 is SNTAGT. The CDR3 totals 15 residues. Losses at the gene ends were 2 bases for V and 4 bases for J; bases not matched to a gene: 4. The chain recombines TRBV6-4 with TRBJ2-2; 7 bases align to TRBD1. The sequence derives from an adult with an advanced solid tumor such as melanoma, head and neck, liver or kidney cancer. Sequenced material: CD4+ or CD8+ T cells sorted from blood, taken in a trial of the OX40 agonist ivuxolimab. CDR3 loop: CASSDESGGTGELFF. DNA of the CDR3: TGTGCCAGCAGTGACGAATCAGGGGGCACCGGGGAGCTGTTTTTT.